This record concerns one TCR beta chain sequence. Its cognate antigen has yet to be identified. No quality values exist for individual bases; no much larger clone is one base distant. Each clonotype received, on average, approximately 9.9x coverage in deep resolution sequencing performed on a MiSeq, where the target depth lay between 1 in 1 million and 1 in 200,000 T cells. The immunoSEQ hsTCRB Kit was used to generate TCR beta libraries. In the original analysis: ImmunoSEQ Data Assistant and ImmunoSEQ Analyzer were used for data analysis, and V, D and J genes were assigned according to IMGT definitions. Clonality, with values ranging from 0 to 1, was calculated as one minus the normalized Shannon entropy of productive rearrangement frequencies. Only overrepresented clonotypes making up at least 0.05% of the repertoire of each patient were included in the public clonotype analysis. Approximately 13 age-matched healthy donor repertoires from immuneACCESS served as clonality controls. In its TCRdb copy, this immuneACCESS table keeps in-frame sequences only and misses some clones. Where compared with another copy, unresolved V genes explain less than half of these, and the others have no known cause. That table gives V, J and clone size, and the DNA gave D and trimming. Recorded for this sample are about 57,000 clones; 55% to 70% of them occurred a single time. The leading ten clones occupy around 21% of the sample.

Reading the label with the study, this specimen's time point is: approximately 2 years on ibrutinib. For TCR beta library preparation, around 1.9 micrograms of genomic DNA were extracted from the cryopreserved PBMCs. High-throughput TCR beta sequencing was performed on longitudinal blood samples from CLL patients receiving ibrutinib monotherapy. Patients were enrolled in a phase 2 open-label single-center ibrutinib monotherapy trial. The data were obtained in a study of cytotoxic CD8 clonotypes in ibrutinib-treated CLL (dated by TCRdb to the early 2020s). General notes on the study: The cohort was composed of ten to eleven relapsed/refractory and around 14 treatment-naive patients; IGHV unmutated status was identified in fewer than 18 patients. Every remission and progressive disease sample was obtained while ibrutinib was still being received by the patients. Response samples were taken after a median of 12 months on treatment, ranging from about 6 to 40 months. Longitudinal samples were obtainable from about 30% of the roughly 90 participants in the trial. Cryopreserved peripheral blood mononuclear cells were obtained before treatment, at response, and at either sustained remission or disease progression. Samples averaged approximately 250,000 productive templates and 90,000 to 95,000 productive rearrangements. Responses were partial in 24 patients and complete in 2; after median around 72 months follow-up, some 15 stayed in remission and 12 progressed. Points the paper makes about the study in general: Clonality rose at ibrutinib response, remained stable during sustained remission, and dropped back toward baseline at progression. Baseline clonality exceeded that of age-matched healthy donors and correlated strongly with circulating CD8+ T-cell counts. Public clonotypes were rare and either contracted or stayed stable during treatment, and the rise in clonality at ibrutinib response reflected the expansion of private clonotypes. Sampling times were not matched between patients in sustained remission and patients whose disease was progressing, and lymph node repertoires were not examined.

There are 12 amino acids in the CDR3, from cysteine to phenylalanine inclusive. The sequence is cut down to CDR3 DNA, 36 bases in frame from base 1. V is clipped by 2 bases and J by 7 bases, and the sequence between their germline boundaries is 9 bases long. Looking up the germline V gene yields CDR1 MDHEN and CDR2 SYDVKM. This sequence originates from a human donor with chronic lymphocytic leukemia. The chain is assembled from TRBV28 and TRBJ2-7, with the D segment identity uncertain. Sample: PBMCs, taken after 24 months of ibrutinib treatment. The CDR3 here reads CASSLPPREQYF. The DNA is TGTGCCAGCAGTTTACCCCCCAGGGAGCAGTACTTC. When the CDR3 is completed using the reference TRBV28 and TRBJ2-7 genes on either side, the full variable domain is DVKVTQSSRYLVKRTGEKVFLECVQDMDHENMFWYRQDPGLGLRLIYFSYDVKMKEKGDIPEGYSVSREKKERFSLILESASTNQTSMYLCASSLPPREQYFGPGTRLTVT.